This T cell receptor (beta chain) is drawn from a study of cytomegalovirus exposure and HLA in healthy donors. Measured with immunoSEQ multiplex PCR; TCRdb has only the in-frame clones, and not every one. Of 200,000 to 300,000 clones detected, 90% appear once; the ten largest clones hold approximately 3.1%. There are a few counts of this clone. This clonotype was obtained from a woman younger than 45 in good health and CMV-seronegative. Sequences were obtained from PBMCs.

Here the CDR3 DNA reads TGTGCCAGCAGCCCCCCCCAAAGCACAGATACGCAGTATTTT. Its protein is CASSPPQSTDTQYF. The J gene is TRBJ2-3, the V gene TRBV5-6, with D uncertain. Germline V gene data show CDR1 as SGHDT and CDR2 as YYEEEE. V lost 4 bases and J lost 0, with 9 bases in between. This CDR3 is built from 14 residues.